The clone carrying this TCR beta chain was counted once. With V trimmed by 4 bases and J by 6 bases, 5 bases remained unmatched. CDR1 and CDR2 from the germline V gene are LGHDT and YNNKEL (reference sequence). The CDR3 is 16 amino acids. The table came from immunoSEQ multiplex PCR; TCRdb's copy has only in-frame clones and leaves some out. The table includes some 200,000 clones, 75% to 85% detected once. The data belong to a study of blood T cell repertoires in COVID-19. Study at large: Sources were T cells, B-cell-depleted T cells, or PBMCs; the material itself was cDNA or gDNA.

This TCR derives from a human donor in a cohort sampled during active COVID-19. The rearrangement links TRBV3-1 (or the pseudogene TRBV3-2) to TRBJ2-2, with 13 bases identical to TRBD2. The sequenced sample consisted of peripheral blood. The CDR3 loop reads CASSPIGTSGAGELFF. The DNA of the CDR3 is TGTGCCAGCAGCCCCATCGGGACTAGCGGGGCCGGGGAGCTGTTTTTT.